The 7 T cell receptor beta chains presented below share a single source sample, sequenced in a study of T cell repertoires in cytomegalovirus infection. From the reads, TCRdb called clonotypes with MiXCR, one entry per CDR3 protein. Of about 310,000 distinct CDR3 sequences in the sample, roughly 9.3% were seen once. Sample: PBMCs. These receptors were obtained from a human donor in good health (CMV status not recorded). Some clones in this sample may be carry-over from other donors' samples.

This sequence joins TRBV6-6 and TRBJ1-1; D possibly corresponds to TRBD1 (5 bases). The CDR3 is 15 residues long. Trimming cost V 6 bases and J 1 base, with 15 bases left between them. Per germline, CDR1 MNHNY and CDR2 SVGAGI (reference sequence). CDR3 bases: TGTGCCAGCAGCGGCGGGGGACGGGCGAACACTGAAGCTTTCTTT. This gives the protein CASSGGGRANTEAFF.

The CDR3 bases are TGCAGTGCAAACAGAGGAGCCAAAAACATTCAGTACTTC. Amino acid sequence: CSANRGAKNIQYF. J is TRBJ2-4 and V is TRBV20-1; D gene uncertain. Germline V lookup: CDR1 DFQATT, CDR2 SNEGSKA (reference sequence). The CDR3 is made up of 13 amino acids. The V gene lost 6 bases and the J gene lost 0 bases, with 9 bases spanning the gap.

This clonotype was observed at least ten times. The chain has TRBV28 and TRBJ1-6; perhaps TRBD1 as D (6 bases). Germline CDR1 and CDR2: MDHEN and SYDVKM. The CDR3 covers 19 residues. Trimming stripped 6 bases from V and 0 bases from J, with 21 bases between. The CDR3 spells CASSSRSRGLSSYNSPLHF. CDR3 DNA: TGTGCCAGCAGCTCACGAAGCAGGGGACTGAGCTCCTATAATTCACCCCTCCACTTT.

This clonotype appeared many times. The chain joins TRBV5-1 to TRBJ1-5; D perhaps matches TRBD1 (5 bases). This CDR3 comprises 15 residues. V was clipped by 4 bases and J by 3 bases, with 14 bases between them. Germline assignment: CDR1 SGHRS and CDR2 YFSETQ. The CDR3 coding sequence is TGCGCCAGCAGCCCGACGGGACGTAACAATCAGCCCCAGCATTTT. Translation gives CASSPTGRNNQPQHF. Full variable domain (missing parts from reference TRBV5-1 and TRBJ1-5): KAGVTQTPRYLIKTRGQQVTLSCSPISGHRSVSWYQQTPGQGLQFLFEYFSETQRNKGNFPGRFSGRQFSNSRSEMNVSTLELGDSALYLCASSPTGRNNQPQHFGDGTRLSIL.

This clonotype was counted ten times or more. The chain has TRBV24-1 and TRBJ2-1; 9 bases line up with TRBD2. This CDR3 spans 15 amino acids. CDR1 KGHDR and CDR2 SFDVKD come from the germline V gene. V shed 5 bases, J shed 9 bases, and the junction held 10 bases outside the gene matches. CDR3 nucleotide sequence: TGTGCCACCAGTGTAGCGGGGGCCACGGGGGGTGAGCAGTTCTTC. Its protein product is CATSVAGATGGEQFF.

In DNA, the CDR3 is TGTGCCAGCAGCTTAGTTTCTAAGGGTCCAGACACCGGGGAGCTGTTTTTT. It translates to CASSLVSKGPDTGELFF. V and J are TRBV7-3 and TRBJ2-2, with D hard to call. This CDR3 is built from 17 residues. Germline V gene sequence: CDR1 SGHTA, CDR2 FQGTGA. Trimming took 2 bases from V and 3 from J, leaving 16 bases between them.

This clonotype was found many times. The rearrangement uses TRBV7-9 and TRBJ1-1, with D possibly TRBD1 on 5 matching bases. Germline V gene data show CDR1 as SEHNR and CDR2 as FQNEAQ (reference sequence). The ends were cut back, 1 base at V and 3 bases at J, with 9 bases in the middle. The CDR3 loop spans 14 amino acids. The CDR3 here is CASSLVRGDTEAFF. In DNA, the CDR3 is TGTGCCAGCAGCTTAGTGAGGGGAGACACTGAAGCTTTCTTT.